This T cell receptor (beta chain) derives from a study of T cell changes during pregnancy in multiple sclerosis. This clone was counted a single time. This CDR3 contains 14 residues. In germline, CDR1 is MNHEY, CDR2 SMNVEV (reference sequence). The V and J ends lost 3 bases and 1 base respectively, with 9 bases between them. Using immunoSEQ multiplex PCR, the repertoire was profiled, and TCRdb retains in-frame clones only, with some absent. Among 20,000 to 25,000 clones, roughly 89% were seen once, and the ten largest hold under 9%. This TCR was sampled from a female donor with multiple sclerosis, enrolled in a pregnancy study. The sequenced sample was CD8+ T cells from peripheral blood mononuclear cells, obtained in the first trimester of pregnancy. The V and J genes are TRBV27 and TRBJ1-1; no definite D call. Written as DNA, the CDR3 is TGTGCCAGCAGTTTTGGTTTCGGGAACACTGAAGCTTTCTTT. Amino acid sequence: CASSFGFGNTEAFF.